This TCR beta chain was captured in a study of blood T cell repertoires in COVID-19. Study overall: From the United States, Italy and Spain came samples of acute and convalescent COVID-19. In each case, the material was cDNA or gDNA derived from T cells, B-cell-depleted T cells, or PBMCs.

The germline V and J ends were trimmed by 1 base and 0 bases, with 7 bases remaining between them. Germline CDR1 is SGHAT and CDR2 is FQNNGV. The CDR3 extends over 14 amino acids. In the original processing: Estimates of nucleated cell counts were drawn from the amplification of reference gene primers. Using immunoSEQ multiplex PCR, the repertoire was profiled, and TCRdb retains in-frame clones only, with some absent. D and trimming come from the DNA, and the V and J calls and clone size come from that table. The sample consists of around 250,000 clones, roughly nine tenths of them appearing once. This chain joins TRBV11-2 and TRBJ2-7; D might be TRBD1 (6 bases). Sequences were obtained from peripheral blood. The sequence was collected from a woman aged 40-49 years who had recovered from COVID-19. CDR3 nucleotides: TGTGCCAGCAGCTTAGCAGGGGCCTCCTACGAGCAGTACTTC. As protein: CASSLAGASYEQYF. Looking up the rest from reference TRBV11-2 and TRBJ2-7 gives the full variable domain: EAGVAQSPRYKIIEKRQSVAFWCNPISGHATLYWYQQILGQGPKLLIQFQNNGVVDDSQLPKDRFSAERLKGVDSTLKIQPAKLEDSAVYLCASSLAGASYEQYFGPGTRLTVT.